The sequence of this T cell receptor (beta chain) was determined in a study of T cell responses to AZD1222 COVID-19 vaccine (dated by TCRdb to 2020 to 2023). Notes on the research overall: AZD1222 recipients with second doses at about 4 weeks or about 12 weeks were pooled, because spike-specific TCR depth and breadth did not differ between schedules. A total of 230 to 250 trial participants underwent TCR sequencing, of whom some 210 received two doses of AZD1222 and about 25 received two doses of the MenACWY control vaccine. Enrollment into the trials was organized by age into subgroups of 18-55, 56-69 and 70-plus years, and those subgroups contained about 160, 30 and 59 TCR-sequenced participants, respectively.

The time point label for this specimen denotes: baseline before first vaccination. Vaccinee samples came from UK trials COV001 and COV002, including a single-blind randomized controlled phase 2/3 trial of AZD1222 (ChAdOx1 nCoV-19) in healthy adults. For TCRbeta chain sequencing, PBMC samples from trial participants were taken at day 0 and at day 28 after the second dose. The CDR3 regions of human TCRbeta chains were analyzed by immunosequencing. For the original study's pipeline: Repertoire TCRs were matched against a reference library of SARS-CoV-2-specific TCRs generated with the MIRA antigen-specificity platform. Breadth was defined as the fraction of unique TCRs that were SARS-CoV-2-associated, and depth was defined as the fraction of total T cells that were SARS-CoV-2-associated. Using the MIRA data, each spike-specific TCR was assigned both to the spike region to which the TCR was reactive and to a CD4 or CD8 class. Log10-transformed breadth and depth values were compared by one-way ANOVA with Sidak's multiple comparisons tests. The immuneACCESS repertoire file appears here via TCRdb, limited to in-frame rearrangements. These files lack a portion of the clones; in checked studies, under half of the deficit traces to unresolved V genes, and the cause of the others is not known. V and J calls and clone size come straight from that table; D and trimming were deduced from the DNA. In all, the sample holds about 110,000 clones, and roughly 85% of those were seen once. Clones ranked in the top ten supply roughly 3% of the sample.

CDR1 MNHGY and CDR2 SVAAGI are derived from the germline V gene. From the cysteine through the phenylalanine, the CDR3 covers 15 amino acids. Here the CDR3 DNA is all that survives: 45 bases in frame from base 1. Trimming takes 4 bases off V and 7 bases off J; junction bases not matched to a gene: 7. About this clone itself: Its antigen remains undetermined. Within one base of it there is no much larger clone, and no base qualities were kept.

Summary of the overall study and its limitations: Most participants were white British and females outnumbered males, and the authors suggested that clonal diversity may have been underestimated. In the small 56-69-year group, the increase in depth fell short of significance, most likely because of low power. The whole spike protein was spanned by vaccine-associated CD4 TCRs, and dominant responses were seen in regions 160-218 and 743-854. Reportedly, close to half of the unique spike-specific TCRs recognized epitopes lying outside the regions that are mutated in the B.1.351 and B.1.1.7 variants. No day 14 peak-response samples were available, so repertoires were characterized only after the peak T cell response. Conclusions about previously exposed vaccinees are limited because only five to seven AZD1222 recipients were SARS-CoV-2 seropositive at baseline. After two AZD1222 doses, both the breadth and the depth of spike-specific TCRs were significantly higher than at day 0 and than in MenACWY recipients.

The rearrangement joined TRBV6-9 to TRBJ2-7; 13 central bases correspond to TRBD2. This receptor was taken from an adult in good health. Sequences were derived from peripheral blood, sampled on day 0 of AZD1222 vaccination. The DNA reads TGTGCCAGCAGTTTCAGGACTAGCGGGAGTGGGGAGCAGTACTTC. It specifies CASSFRTSGSGEQYF.